These T cell receptor beta chains were read from a single sample in a study of shared clonotypes between healthy human individuals. TCRdb keeps only in-frame clones here, not all; method: immunoSEQ multiplex PCR. The table has some 740,000 clones, 80% to 95% seen once. The source material was naive CD8+ T cells sorted from blood. The receptors here all came from a man under 40 in good health. The CDR3 runs from the conserved cysteine through the conserved F or W. The D gene is left open where the match is weak. Only part of the rows carry a size: once, few, many, or a class if the clone is expanded.

TRBJ2-2 | TRBV28 | NA | NA | CASNLEGSGELFF | TGTGCCAGCAACTTAGAGGGCTCCGGGGAGCTGTTTTTT
TRBJ1-5 | TRBV4-2 | NA | NA | CASSQEATYSNQPQHF | TGTGCCAGCAGCCAAGAGGCTACTTATAGCAATCAGCCCCAGCATTTT
TRBJ2-7 | TRBV28 | TRBD1 | NA | CASSYPGGSYEQYF | TGTGCCAGCAGTTACCCAGGGGGCTCCTACGAGCAGTACTTC
TRBJ2-7 | TRBV29-1 | TRBD2 | NA | CSVRLAGGNEQYF | TGCAGCGTCAGACTAGCGGGAGGTAATGAGCAGTACTTC
TRBJ2-3 | TRBV5-6 | TRBD2 | NA | CASSLGGGDKYF | TGTGCCAGCAGCCTGGGGGGAGGGGATAAGTATTTT
TRBJ2-7 | TRBV5-1 | TRBD2 | NA | CASSLETSGINYEQYF | TGCGCCAGCAGCTTGGAAACTAGCGGGATTAACTACGAGCAGTACTTC
TRBJ2-2 | TRBV28 | NA | NA | CASSPLEIGELFF | TGTGCCAGCAGCCCACTAGAAATCGGGGAGCTGTTTTTT
TRBJ1-1 | TRBV7-6 | NA | NA | CASSLGGSNTEAFF | TGTGCCAGCAGCTTAGGCGGATCGAACACTGAAGCTTTCTTT
TRBJ2-1 | TRBV6-6 | NA | NA | CASSARGRGNEQFF | TGTGCCAGCAGCGCGAGGGGGAGGGGGAATGAGCAGTTCTTC
TRBJ2-1 | TRBV7-8 | TRBD2 | NA | CASSPLGTSGINSYNEQFF | TGTGCCAGCAGCCCCTTGGGGACTAGCGGGATTAACTCCTACAATGAGCAGTTCTTC
TRBJ2-4 | TRBV28 | NA | NA | CAIKGITGDIQYF | TGTGCCATTAAGGGTATTACAGGCGACATTCAGTACTTC
TRBJ1-4 | TRBV29-1 | NA | once | CSVSEGMGEKLFF | TGCAGCGTTTCAGAGGGAATGGGTGAAAAACTGTTTTTT
TRBJ2-5 | TRBV7-8 | NA | once | CASSTRTAQETQYF | TGTGCCAGCAGCACCCGGACAGCCCAAGAGACCCAGTACTTC
TRBJ2-3 | TRBV7-8 | TRBD1 | NA | CASSPPSGTGEDTQYF | TGTGCCAGCAGCCCACCCTCCGGGACAGGGGAAGATACGCAGTATTTT
TRBJ2-3 | TRBV16 | NA | NA | CASSQSGDTQYF | TGTGCCAGCAGCCAATCTGGGGATACGCAGTATTTT
TRBJ2-3 | TRBV11-2 | NA | NA | CASSLLVSPSTDTQYF | TGTGCCAGCAGCTTATTAGTGTCGCCCAGCACAGATACGCAGTATTTT
TRBJ2-7 | TRBV5-6 | NA | NA | CASSPESGRQYF | TGTGCCAGCAGCCCCGAATCCGGGCGGCAGTACTTC
TRBJ1-5 | TRBV15 | TRBD1 | NA | CATSRSGTGSNQPQHF | TGTGCCACCAGCAGATCGGGGACAGGGAGCAATCAGCCCCAGCATTTT
TRBJ2-5 | TRBV7-9 | NA | NA | CASSSSWTAEKETQYF | TGTGCCAGCAGCTCTAGTTGGACGGCGGAGAAAGAGACCCAGTACTTC
TRBJ1-2 | TRBV2 | NA | NA | CASSRRGLTPYGYTF | TGTGCCAGCAGTAGACGGGGCCTCACGCCCTATGGCTACACCTTC
TRBJ2-1 | TRBV4-1 | TRBD1 | NA | CASSLGQGGYEQFF | TGCGCCAGCAGCCTGGGACAGGGAGGTTATGAGCAGTTCTTC
TRBJ2-2 | TRBV4-1 | NA | NA | CASSQVGRGTGELFF | TGCGCCAGCAGCCAAGTAGGGAGGGGGACCGGGGAGCTGTTTTTT
TRBJ2-7 | TRBV7-9 | TRBD1 | NA | CASSFPTQGVEQYF | TGTGCCAGCAGCTTTCCCACCCAGGGGGTCGAGCAGTACTTC
TRBJ2-5 | TRBV28 | NA | NA | CASSSPDSHYGEETQYF | TGTGCCAGCAGTTCCCCGGACAGTCACTACGGTGAAGAGACCCAGTACTTC
TRBJ2-1 | TRBV4-1 | TRBD2 | NA | CASSPLSGSYGNEQFF | TGCGCCAGCAGCCCGCTTAGCGGGAGTTACGGCAATGAGCAGTTCTTC
TRBJ2-3 | TRBV19 | NA | NA | CASSIAGIADTQYF | TGTGCCAGTAGTATAGCCGGGATTGCAGATACGCAGTATTTT
TRBJ2-7 | TRBV5-1 | NA | NA | CASSFEDSEYEQYF | TGCGCCAGCAGCTTCGAGGACAGCGAATACGAGCAGTACTTC
TRBJ2-7 | TRBV7-2 | TRBD2 | NA | CASSFGLGSYEQYF | TGTGCCAGCAGCTTCGGACTAGGCTCCTACGAGCAGTACTTC
TRBJ2-3 | TRBV29-1 | NA | NA | CSVSPVGTDTQYF | TGCAGCGTTTCCCCCGTGGGCACAGATACGCAGTATTTT
TRBJ2-3 | TRBV10-3 | NA | NA | CAISERTTSTDTQYF | TGTGCCATCAGTGAGAGAACGACTAGCACAGATACGCAGTATTTT
TRBJ2-1 | TRBV7-8 | NA | NA | CASSLGVSSYNEQFF | TGTGCCAGCAGCTTAGGAGTCAGCTCCTACAATGAGCAGTTCTTC
TRBJ2-1 | TRBV7-2 | TRBD2 | NA | CASSLRLAGGLNNEQFF | TGTGCCAGCAGCCTCAGACTAGCGGGAGGGTTAAACAATGAGCAGTTCTTC
TRBJ2-1 | TRBV6-5 | TRBD1 | NA | CASSIGQADEQFF | TGTGCCAGCAGCATTGGACAGGCAGATGAGCAGTTCTTC
TRBJ2-3 | TRBV30 | NA | NA | CAWNAGTGLTDTQYF | TGTGCCTGGAATGCCGGGACTGGACTCACAGATACGCAGTATTTT
TRBJ2-3 | TRBV6-4 | NA | many | CASSDGVPGGRGTDTQYF | TGTGCCAGCAGTGACGGAGTCCCCGGGGGGCGAGGCACAGATACGCAGTATTTT
TRBJ2-3 | TRBV29-1 | NA | NA | CSVYGATDTQYF | TGCAGCGTATACGGAGCCACAGATACGCAGTATTTT
TRBJ1-5 | TRBV28 | TRBD1 | NA | CASRRTGENQPQHF | TGTGCCAGCAGGCGGACAGGGGAGAATCAGCCCCAGCATTTT
TRBJ1-3 | TRBV4-2 | NA | NA | CASSQERGNTIYF | TGTGCCAGCAGCCAGGAACGGGGAAACACCATATATTTT
TRBJ2-7 | TRBV4-2 | NA | NA | CASSLGTNYEQYF | TGTGCCAGCAGCCTCGGGACCAACTACGAGCAGTACTTC
TRBJ2-7 | TRBV5-6 | NA | NA | CASSLGGTSSYEQYF | TGTGCCAGCAGCTTAGGTGGCACTAGCTCCTACGAGCAGTACTTC
TRBJ1-4 | TRBV5-8 | NA | NA | CASRVSQEKLFF | TGTGCCAGCAGGGTTTCTCAGGAAAAACTGTTTTTT
TRBJ2-4 | TRBV9 | NA | NA | CATPLWIRGNIQYF | TGTGCCACCCCCCTTTGGATACGGGGAAACATTCAGTACTTC
TRBJ2-2 | TRBV7-9 | NA | NA | CASSHPDRTNTGELFF | TGTGCCAGCAGCCACCCAGACAGGACGAACACCGGGGAGCTGTTTTTT
TRBJ2-6 | TRBV6-1 | NA | NA | CASSEWRDLFGANVLTF | TGTGCCAGCAGTGAATGGAGAGATTTGTTTGGGGCCAACGTCCTGACTTTC
TRBJ2-7 | TRBV7-2 | NA | NA | CASSSWDGYEQYF | TGTGCCAGCAGCTCCTGGGACGGGTACGAGCAGTACTTC
TRBJ1-2 | TRBV18 | NA | NA | CASSLTGGETGYTF | TGTGCCAGCTCACTAACAGGCGGGGAGACTGGCTACACCTTC
TRBJ2-6 | TRBV13 | NA | NA | CASSLHVRAEAGANVLTF | TGTGCCAGCAGCTTACACGTCAGGGCGGAGGCTGGGGCCAACGTCCTGACTTTC
TRBJ2-1 | TRBV13 | NA | NA | CASSSGTNEQFF | TGTGCCAGCAGTTCCGGGACCAATGAGCAGTTCTTC
TRBJ2-7 | TRBV5-6 | TRBD1 | NA | CASSFDRAYEQYF | TGTGCCAGCAGCTTTGACAGGGCCTACGAGCAGTACTTC
TRBJ2-7 | TRBV9 | TRBD1 | few | CASSGDSSYEQYF | TGTGCCAGCAGCGGGGACAGCTCCTACGAGCAGTACTTC
TRBJ1-3 | TRBV9 | NA | NA | CASSARDIRSGNTIYF | TGTGCCAGCAGCGCCCGGGACATACGCTCTGGAAACACCATATATTTT
TRBJ2-7 | TRBV6-1 | NA | once | CASSAGRTYEQYF | TGTGCCAGCAGTGCGGGACGGACCTACGAGCAGTACTTC
TRBJ2-7 | TRBV7-9 | NA | few | CASSLVAYEQYF | TGTGCCAGCAGCTTAGTTGCCTACGAGCAGTACTTC
TRBJ2-1 | TRBV7-9 | NA | NA | CASSRRTGREQFF | TGTGCCAGCAGCCGTAGGACTGGGAGGGAGCAGTTCTTC
TRBJ1-2 | TRBV7-8 | NA | NA | CASSPTYRGREGTYGYTF | TGTGCCAGCAGCCCTACATATCGCGGGAGGGAAGGGACCTATGGCTACACCTTC